This T cell receptor (beta chain) was identified in a study of identical twins. TCRdb re-derived calls from the 5' RACE reads in MiXCR, one entry per CDR3 protein. Seen here are 650,000 to 750,000 distinct CDR3 sequences, 20% to 25% observed once, and the top ten hold roughly 4.3%. The CDR3 loop spans 15 amino acids. V lost 4 bases and J lost 6, with 19 bases in between. Germline V CDR1 and CDR2: SGHNT, YENEEA. This same sample was also taken into another study, of T cells expressing NK-cell markers. According to that study: Seven HCMV-seropositive donors and one seronegative donor made up the eight sequenced donors. Nothing established the HCMV specificity of expanded NKG2C+ T cell clones.

The source is a woman between 18 and 29 years old in good health. The V gene is TRBV11-3, the J gene TRBJ2-7; no firm D call. Source material: PBMCs. The CDR3 is CASSSGSASSGEQYF. CDR3 nucleotide sequence: TGTGCCAGCAGCTCCGGCTCGGCTTCGTCGGGCGAGCAGTACTTC.